Listed here is a single TCR beta chain. Its cognate antigen is unknown. The CDR3 is 14 amino acids. Per germline, CDR1 MNHEY and CDR2 SVGAGI. The V and J ends lost 6 bases and 1 base, in that order; junction bases with no gene match: 4. The data are from a study of fetal regulatory T cell absence and autoimmunity. Turning to the study itself: The IPEX patients lacked clinical diabetes but had exocrine pancreas autoimmunity.

Findings and caveats of the study: Compared with cord blood, pancreas showed oligoclonal TCR enrichment, some clones over 80-fold. Pancreas and cord blood did not differ much in TRB family usage.

The survey-level immunoSEQ assay was used. Here immunoSEQ multiplex PCR was the method, and the copy in TCRdb shows in-frame clones only, minus some. The sample consists of approximately 49,000 clones, just under 85% of them appearing once. Material for sequencing was cord blood. The gene calls are TRBV6-5 and TRBJ2-5; 8 bases align to TRBD1. This receptor was taken from a newborn boy with IPEX syndrome. CDR3 nucleotides: TGTGCCAGCAGGCAGGGGGCCGTCCAAGAGACCCAGTACTTC. Amino acids: CASRQGAVQETQYF.